The TCR beta chain under discussion was sequenced for a study of shared clonotypes between healthy human individuals. CD8 memory was a combination of CD45RO+ cells and CCR7-negative CD45RA+ TemRA cells. Investigators spread the genomic DNA of each subset evenly over several immunoSEQ plates. Replicate PCRs from sorted subsets contained roughly 200 ng DNA, which is around 30,000 T cell genomes. Libraries were prepared by immunoSEQ multiplex PCR; TCRdb keeps only in-frame clonotypes and omits some of them. The table shows 650,000 to 700,000 clones, with about 92% occurring only once. Study-level results: Sharing across four donors was highest in naive CD4 (roughly 5%) and lowest in memory CD8 (roughly 0.4%).

This clone was counted between two and nine times. What it recognizes is unknown. CDR1 is MGHDK, CDR2 SYGVNS, per germline. Trimming took 4 bases from V and 4 from J, leaving 19 bases between them. This CDR3 comprises 16 residues. The sequence was collected from a man aged 18-30 years in good health. Some clones in this sample may be carry-over from other donors' samples. Sequenced: memory CD8+ T cells from PBMCs. Subset meaning: CD45RO+ cells pooled with CCR7-negative TemRA cells. The chain couples TRBV25-1 to TRBJ1-1, with D possibly matching TRBD1 (5 bases). CDR3: CASSGLRRGDGTEAFF. CDR3 coding DNA: TGTGCCAGCAGTGGCCTCCGACGGGGCGATGGCACTGAAGCTTTCTTT.